A selection of T cell receptor beta chains follows, all from one sample in a study of PD-L1 blockade in urothelial cancer. Using immunoSEQ multiplex PCR, the repertoire was profiled, and TCRdb retains in-frame clones only, with some absent. The data contain about 120,000 clones, around 89% of them seen just once; the ten biggest clones take up more than 1.5%. Sequencing was performed on PBMCs, taken around atezolizumab (anti-PD-L1) treatment. These TCRs come from a man between 60 and 75 years old with urothelial cancer. Both conserved end residues are part of each CDR3. D genes are given only for firm matches. Clone size, where shown, is once, few, many, or a class for clones that have expanded.

clone_size,d_call,j_call,v_call,cdr3_aa,cdr3_nt
-,TRBD1,TRBJ1-4,TRBV27,CASRQGYNEKLFF,TGTGCCAGCAGACAGGGGTATAATGAAAAACTGTTTTTT
-,TRBD2,TRBJ2-5,TRBV7-2,CASSFERGGRETQYF,TGTGCCAGCAGCTTCGAGCGGGGGGGCCGAGAGACCCAGTACTTC
-,TRBD1,TRBJ1-1,TRBV28,CASSPPLGQGLNTEAFF,TGTGCCAGCAGTCCTCCCCTTGGACAGGGCTTGAACACTGAAGCTTTCTTT
-,TRBD1,TRBJ2-7,TRBV18,CASSPRTGTYEQYF,TGTGCCAGCTCCCCGAGGACAGGGACCTACGAGCAGTACTTC
-,TRBD1,TRBJ1-1,TRBV4-1,CASSPLDRGNTEAFF,TGCGCCAGCAGCCCTCTAGACAGGGGGAACACTGAAGCTTTCTTT
-,-,TRBJ1-1,TRBV28,CASRQVTEAFF,TGTGCCAGCAGACAGGTTACTGAAGCTTTCTTT
-,TRBD1,TRBJ1-5,TRBV2,CASSDDRVGNQPQHF,TGTGCCAGCAGTGATGACAGGGTGGGGAATCAGCCCCAGCATTTT
once,-,TRBJ2-6,TRBV7-2,CASSPQILGVLTF,TGTGCCAGCAGCCCCCAAATCCTCGGCGTCCTGACTTTC
-,TRBD2,TRBJ2-7,TRBV4-2,CASSPGLGVYEQYF,TGTGCCAGCAGCCCGGGACTAGGTGTGTACGAGCAGTACTTC
-,-,TRBJ2-5,TRBV18,CASSADGQETQYF,TGTGCCAGCTCAGCAGACGGGCAAGAGACCCAGTACTTC
-,TRBD1,TRBJ1-2,TRBV27,CASGQQGVDYGYTF,TGTGCCAGCGGCCAACAGGGGGTGGACTATGGCTACACCTTC
once,TRBD2,TRBJ2-5,TRBV2,CASSYGLAGGSQETQYF,TGTGCCAGCAGCTACGGACTAGCGGGGGGGAGCCAAGAGACCCAGTACTTC
-,-,TRBJ1-5,TRBV18,CASSPGTSGQPQHF,TGTGCCAGCTCACCGGGGACAAGTGGGCAGCCCCAGCATTTT
-,TRBD2,TRBJ2-3,TRBV9,CASSVGLSGSRADTQYF,TGTGCCAGCAGCGTGGGACTGAGCGGGAGCCGCGCAGATACGCAGTATTTT
few,-,TRBJ1-1,TRBV30,CAWGRATEAFF,TGTGCCTGGGGCAGGGCCACTGAAGCTTTCTTT
-,TRBD1,TRBJ1-2,TRBV10-3,CAISGGRGQGSNYGYTF,TGTGCCATCAGTGGCGGACGAGGACAGGGGTCAAACTATGGCTACACCTTC
-,TRBD2,TRBJ2-3,TRBV5-1,CASSFGTSGSTDTQYF,TGCGCCAGCAGCTTTGGGACTAGCGGGAGCACAGATACGCAGTATTTT
-,TRBD1,TRBJ1-4,TRBV4-2,CASSQGQDRGNEKLFF,TGTGCCAGCAGCCAAGGGCAGGACAGGGGGAATGAAAAACTGTTTTTT
-,TRBD1,TRBJ1-1,TRBV10-2,CATSDRVREAFF,TGCGCCACCTCGGACAGGGTACGTGAAGCTTTCTTT
-,-,TRBJ2-7,TRBV18,CASSGTGPSYEQYF,TGTGCCAGCTCAGGAACAGGTCCCTCCTACGAGCAGTACTTC
-,-,TRBJ1-5,TRBV19,CASSNTGNNQPQHF,TGTGCCAGTAGTAATACAGGGAACAATCAGCCCCAGCATTTT
-,-,TRBJ2-1,TRBV23-1,CASSQSGGSSYNEQFF,TGCGCCAGCAGTCAATCGGGAGGAAGCTCCTACAATGAGCAGTTCTTC
-,TRBD1,TRBJ1-5,TRBV28,CASSSTGVGQPQHF,TGTGCCAGCAGTTCGACAGGGGTAGGACAGCCCCAGCATTTT
few,-,TRBJ1-1,TRBV15,CATSTPRGGRRNTEAFF,TGTGCCACCAGCACCCCACGAGGGGGACGGAGGAACACTGAAGCTTTCTTT
once,TRBD1,TRBJ2-1,TRBV4-3,CASSRDRGGSYNEQFF,TGCGCCAGCAGCCGGGACAGGGGAGGCTCCTACAATGAGCAGTTCTTC
-,-,TRBJ2-7,TRBV2,CASTRPQLYEQYF,TGTGCCAGCACCCGGCCACAACTATACGAGCAGTACTTC
-,-,TRBJ1-2,TRBV7-2,CASSILSRVVGYTF,TGTGCCAGCAGCATCCTATCCCGGGTGGTGGGCTACACCTTC
-,-,TRBJ2-5,TRBV5-5,CASSSGPGRETQYF,TGTGCCAGCAGTTCCGGTCCCGGTCGAGAGACCCAGTACTTC
-,TRBD1,TRBJ2-3,TRBV18,CASSSGGGTDTQYF,TGTGCCAGCTCATCAGGGGGCGGCACAGATACGCAGTATTTT
few,TRBD2,TRBJ2-7,TRBV7-2,CASSLRTSGGATYEQYF,TGTGCCAGCAGCCTAAGGACTAGCGGGGGGGCGACCTACGAGCAGTACTTC
-,-,TRBJ2-2,TRBV5-6,CASSLEHRELFF,TGTGCCAGCAGCTTGGAGCACCGGGAGCTGTTTTTT
few,-,TRBJ2-5,TRBV7-7,CASSRGGVSQETQYF,TGTGCTAGCAGTAGAGGAGGCGTATCGCAAGAGACCCAGTACTTC
many,-,TRBJ1-1,TRBV28,CASTTRSEAFF,TGTGCCAGCACCACGAGATCTGAAGCTTTCTTT
-,TRBD2,TRBJ2-5,TRBV5-1,CASSPGLAGAQETQYF,TGCGCCAGCAGTCCGGGACTAGCGGGGGCCCAAGAGACCCAGTACTTC
-,-,TRBJ2-2,TRBV11-2,CASTRRGAGELFF,TGTGCCAGCACCCGAAGGGGCGCCGGGGAGCTGTTTTTT
-,-,TRBJ2-7,TRBV11-2,CASSLLAPGTPSYEQYF,TGTGCCAGCAGCCTCTTAGCCCCCGGGACACCCTCCTACGAGCAGTACTTC
-,-,TRBJ1-1,TRBV15,CATTPQGWGGTEAFF,TGTGCCACCACCCCGCAAGGTTGGGGGGGCACTGAAGCTTTCTTT